This TCR beta chain is drawn from a study of blood T cells in healthy people across ages. Study results and limitations: Unsorted PBMCs ruled out conclusive naive versus antigen-experienced comparison. Strong correlation linked observed beta diversity and percent naive T cells. Roughly linear age-related decline in beta diversity appeared, significant by age approximately 40.

Donors were systemically healthy Caucasian individuals from Russia aged roughly 6 to 100 years. Concerning this clonotype: What it binds is not known.

A J-beta primer mix and a sample-barcoded 5' primer were used in a second PCR of about 7 to 11 cycles. In TCRdb, the 5' RACE reads were re-called with MiXCR into one record per CDR3 protein. Among 1.5 million to 2 million distinct CDR3 sequences listed, around half were seen once. The sequence was obtained from a woman aged 35 to 49 in good health. The sample was blood.

The CDR3 nucleotides are TGTGCCAGCAGCTTTAGGACTAGCGGGGGCGGAGCCTACGAGCAGTACTTC. Protein: CASSFRTSGGGAYEQYF. The V call is TRBV7-2, the J call TRBJ2-7; TRBD2 matches at 13 bases. The germline V gene has CDR1 SGHTA and CDR2 FQGNSA. The CDR3 is made up of 17 amino acids. Germline trimming cut 3 bases from V and 2 bases from J; bases unmatched to any gene: 7.